This T cell receptor (beta chain) was recovered during a study of T cell repertoires in cytomegalovirus infection. This clonotype showed up just a few times. Its antigen is unidentified. A single record per CDR3 protein comes from TCRdb applying MiXCR to the reads. The table includes 550,000 to 700,000 distinct CDR3 sequences, 35% to 50% detected once. Study-level findings and limits: Predominance within the ex vivo response was attributable to HLA-C-restricted CMV-specific TCR beta clonotypes.

J gave up 3 bases and V 0 bases, and 5 bases lay outside the gene matches. Germline CDR1 reads SGDLS; CDR2 reads YYNGEE. The CDR3 is 15 amino acids. The source is a human donor in good health (CMV status not recorded). Some clones in this sample may be carry-over from other donors' samples. This sequence joins TRBV9 and TRBJ2-5, with 7 bases lining up with TRBD2. Sequencing used cultured PBMCs, obtained from culture after CMV antigen stimulation. The CDR3 sequence is CASSVGGTTEETQYF. CDR3 nucleotide sequence: TGTGCCAGCAGCGTAGGCGGGACTACTGAAGAGACCCAGTACTTC.